The clone carrying this T cell receptor beta chain has a count of ten or more. The antigen is undetermined. This sample stems from a study of T cells in Graves' hyperthyroidism and ophthalmopathy. General study points: Blood shared most expanded thyroid clonotypes above 0.001.

Lactation, pregnancy, other autoimmune disease or uncontrolled infection excluded patients. Diagnoses rested on clinical symptoms, serum thyroxine and TRAb, thyroid ultrasound and orbital computed tomography. Each 10 ml fresh peripheral blood draw supplied the PBMCs. The germline gives CDR1 SGHDN, CDR2 FVKESK. The junction had 8 bases not matched to a gene; V was cut back by 3 bases and J by 6 bases. CDR3 size: 16 residues. The investigators amplified TCR beta CDR3 regions from RNA transcripts. First-round RT-PCR targeting the TCR CDR3 was performed with the HTBI primer set. TCRdb called the multiplex PCR reads again in MiXCR, with one record for every CDR3 protein. This table has about 700,000 distinct CDR3 sequences, 13% to 15% appearing once.

Sequenced: blood. The TCR comes from a woman between 18 and 29 years old with Graves' hyperthyroidism. V and J are TRBV14 and TRBJ2-1; 10 bases align to TRBD2. CDR3 amino acids: CASSQLAGERRNEQFF. DNA of the CDR3: TGTGCCAGCAGCCAGCTAGCGGGAGAGAGACGCAATGAGCAGTTCTTC.